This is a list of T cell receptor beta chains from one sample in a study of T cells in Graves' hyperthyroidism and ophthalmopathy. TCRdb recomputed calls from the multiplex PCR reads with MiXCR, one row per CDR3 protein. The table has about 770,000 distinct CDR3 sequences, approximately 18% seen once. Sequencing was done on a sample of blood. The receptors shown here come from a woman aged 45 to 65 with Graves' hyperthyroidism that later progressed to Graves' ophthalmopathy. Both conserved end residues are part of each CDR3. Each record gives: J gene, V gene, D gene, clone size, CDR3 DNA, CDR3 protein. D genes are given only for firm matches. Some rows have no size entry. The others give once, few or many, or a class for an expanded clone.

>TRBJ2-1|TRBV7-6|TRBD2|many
TGTGCCAGCAGCTTAATAGCGGGGGGTGGCAATGAGCAGTTCTTC
CASSLIAGGGNEQFF
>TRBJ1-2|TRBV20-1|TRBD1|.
TGCAGTGCTAGAGATCCAGGGGGCTTAGGCTACACCTTC
CSARDPGGLGYTF
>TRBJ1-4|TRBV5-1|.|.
TGCGCCAGCAGCCCCTCACGTGGGGAAGAAAAACTGTTTTTT
CASSPSRGEEKLFF
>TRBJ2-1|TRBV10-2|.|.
TGCGCCAGCGCTAAGGGGGGCAATGAGCAGTTCTTC
CASAKGGNEQFF
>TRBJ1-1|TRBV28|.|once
TGTGCCAGCGCCGCAGGGTGGGTCGCTGAAGCTTTCTTT
CASAAGWVAEAFF
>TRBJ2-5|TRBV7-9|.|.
TGTGCCAGCAGCGGGGGACACCCCTACCAAGAGACCCAGTACTTC
CASSGGHPYQETQYF
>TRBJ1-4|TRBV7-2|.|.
TGTGCCAGCAGCTTAGGTTTTGGGGCTGCTGAAAAACTGTTTTTT
CASSLGFGAAEKLFF
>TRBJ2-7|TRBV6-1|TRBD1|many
TGTGCCAGCTGGTGGTCGACAGGGGGCCTATCCTACGAGCAGTACTTC
CASWWSTGGLSYEQYF
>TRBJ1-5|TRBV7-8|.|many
TGTGCCAGCAGCTTACTGGTCAGGGTAAATCAGCCCCAGCATTTT
CASSLLVRVNQPQHF
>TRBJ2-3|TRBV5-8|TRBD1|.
TGTGCCAGCAGCAACCAGGGGGCTGTAGCAGATACGCAGTATTTT
CASSNQGAVADTQYF
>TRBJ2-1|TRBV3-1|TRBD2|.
TGTGCCAGCAGTCAGAACCCCGGGACTAACTACAATGAGCAGTTCTTC
CASSQNPGTNYNEQFF
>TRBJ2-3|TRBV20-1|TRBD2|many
TGCAGTGCCATACTAGCGGGGGGGCCATTTGTGACAGATACGCAGTATTTT
CSAILAGGPFVTDTQYF
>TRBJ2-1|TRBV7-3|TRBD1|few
TGTGCCAGCAGCCCCGACAGGGAATACAATGAGCAGTTCTTC
CASSPDREYNEQFF
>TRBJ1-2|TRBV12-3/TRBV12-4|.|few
TGTGCCAGCAGCTCCCCCTCTGAGGGAGCTAACTATGGCTACACCTTC
CASSSPSEGANYGYTF
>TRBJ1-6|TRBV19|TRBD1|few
TGTGCCAGCAACCGAGGGGGCAATTCACCCCTCCACTTT
CASNRGGNSPLHF
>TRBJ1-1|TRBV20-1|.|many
TGCAGTGCTAGATACAGCCAGAACACTGAAGCTTTCTTT
CSARYSQNTEAFF
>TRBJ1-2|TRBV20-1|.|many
TGCAGTGCTTCTAGGTACGGACCAGGCTACACCTTC
CSASRYGPGYTF
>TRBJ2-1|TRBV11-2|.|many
TGTGCCAGCAGCTTAGACACAGGGAGCTCCTACAATGAGCAGTTCTTC
CASSLDTGSSYNEQFF
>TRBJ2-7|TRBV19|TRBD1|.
TGTGCCAGTAGTTCGGGACAGCCGTACGAGCAGTACTTC
CASSSGQPYEQYF